This T cell receptor (beta chain) stems from a study of T cells in Graves' hyperthyroidism and ophthalmopathy. RNA transcripts yielded amplified TCR beta CDR3 regions. In the first-round RT-PCR of the TCR CDR3, the HTBI primer set was used. One entry per CDR3 protein, called by TCRdb with MiXCR from the multiplex PCR reads. Of 450,000 to 600,000 distinct CDR3 sequences listed, around 13% are singletons. The CDR3 runs 13 residues. Germline CDR1 is LNHDA and CDR2 is SQIVND (reference sequence). V shed 1 base and J 7 bases; nucleotides not matched to a gene: 1. This clonotype was sampled from a woman aged 40 to 50 with Graves' hyperthyroidism. The chain links TRBV19 to TRBJ2-1, with TRBD1 matching over 7 bases. The sample was blood. The CDR3 is CASSIGQGNEQFF. The CDR3 nucleotides read TGTGCCAGTAGTATAGGACAGGGTAATGAGCAGTTCTTC.